Below are 30 T cell receptor beta chains sequenced from a single sample in a study of technical replicates of blood from several donors. Clones were read by immunoSEQ multiplex PCR, and TCRdb kept only the in-frame ones, dropping some. Among tens of thousands of clones listed, just under 95% were seen once. The sample taken for sequencing was T cells isolated from PBMCs. These receptors were collected from a human donor in good health.

The V gene is TRBV14, the J gene TRBJ1-3, with 9 bases identical to TRBD1. Germline V gene data show CDR1 as SGHDN and CDR2 as FVKESK. The CDR3 runs 17 residues. The junction had 12 bases not matched to a gene; V was cut back by 1 base and J by 8 bases. CDR3 region: CASSQGTGARLRDTIYF. For the CDR3, the DNA is TGTGCCAGCAGCCAAGGGACAGGGGCCCGACTGCGGGACACCATATATTTT.

This clone was picked up one time. The chain carries TRBV2 and TRBJ2-7; tentatively, D is TRBD2 (7 bases). Germline V gene sequence: CDR1 SNHLY, CDR2 FYNNEI. V lost 7 bases to trimming and J lost 5 bases, with 21 bases between them. The CDR3 covers 15 residues. The CDR3 protein is CASTLTGGPVHEQYF. The CDR3 bases are TGTGCCAGCACCCTCACCGGGGGGCCCGTTCACGAGCAGTACTTC.

J is TRBJ2-3 and V is TRBV30; 9 bases match TRBD1. The CDR3 contains 14 residues. After removal of 5 bases from V and 3 bases from J, the junction contained 6 bases not matched to a gene. Looked up from germline, CDR1 is GTSNPN and CDR2 is SVGIG (reference sequence). Written as DNA, the CDR3 is TGTGCCTGGGGTCCGGGACAGGGTACAGATACGCAGTATTTT. Its translation is CAWGPGQGTDTQYF. Full variable domain (rest looked up from reference TRBV30 and TRBJ2-3): SQTIHQWPATLVQPVGSPLSLECTVEGTSNPNLYWYRQAAGRGLQLLFYSVGIGQISSEVPQNLSASRPQDRQFILSSKKLLLSDSGFYLCAWGPGQGTDTQYFGPGTRLTVL.

The chain recombines TRBV19 with TRBJ1-5, with D perhaps matching TRBD1 (5 bases). CDR1 LNHDA and CDR2 SQIVND come from the germline V gene (reference sequence). Trimming took off 7 bases at V and 4 bases at J, with 14 bases between the two ends. CDR3 length equals 14 residues. The CDR3 loop is CASTGLNLNQPQHF. CDR3 DNA sequence: TGTGCCAGTACAGGGCTGAATTTAAATCAGCCCCAGCATTTT.

V and J are TRBV11-3 and TRBJ1-4; weak D call: TRBD1 (5 bases). Looked up from germline, CDR1 is SGHNT and CDR2 is YENEEA. This CDR3 has 19 residues. Trimming took 2 bases from V and 0 from J, leaving 19 bases between them. CDR3 DNA sequence: TGTGCCAGCAGCTTATGGGGGACGGGGGAGAGCACAACTAATGAAAAACTGTTTTTT. Translation gives CASSLWGTGESTTNEKLFF.

The chain couples TRBV7-3 to TRBJ2-1; D is unresolved. The CDR3 runs 14 residues. Deletions cut 2 bases from V and 5 bases from J, with 10 bases between. CDR1 is SGHTA, CDR2 FQGTGA, per germline. The CDR3 DNA sequence: TGTGCCAGCAGCTTATTCGGAGCGAACAATGAGCAGTTCTTC. It encodes CASSLFGANNEQFF.

The chain uses TRBV19 and TRBJ2-7; 8 bases fit TRBD1. In germline, CDR1 is LNHDA, CDR2 SQIVND (reference sequence). The CDR3 covers 15 residues. J lost 2 bases, V lost 5 bases, and 8 bases had no gene match. CDR3 sequence reads: CASSGRTGKTYEQYF. CDR3 nucleotides: TGTGCCAGTAGTGGTAGGACAGGGAAGACCTACGAGCAGTACTTC. Using reference TRBV19 and TRBJ2-7 for the parts outside the CDR3, the full variable domain is DGGITQSPKYLFRKEGQNVTLSCEQNLNHDAMYWYRQDPGQGLRLIYYSQIVNDFQKGDIAEGYSVSREKKESFPLTVTSAQKNPTAFYLCASSGRTGKTYEQYFGPGTRLTVT.

V usage is TRBV5-1 and J usage is TRBJ1-6, with 7 bases fitting TRBD1. V was pared by 2 bases and J by 7 bases, with 6 bases of the junction left unmatched. This CDR3 has 15 residues. Germline V gene lookup returns CDR1 SGHRS and CDR2 YFSETQ. The CDR3 DNA reads as TGCGCCAGCAGCTTACAGGGGCTCCTGAATTCACCCCTCCACTTT. As protein: CASSLQGLLNSPLHF.

The V and J genes are TRBV6-5 and TRBJ1-1; TRBD1 matches 7 bases. In germline, CDR1 is MNHEY, CDR2 SVGAGI. The CDR3 covers 13 residues. V was clipped by 9 bases and J by 1 base; unmatched bases: 5. The CDR3 DNA sequence: TGTGCCAGTATTGGACAGGCGAACACTGAAGCTTTCTTT. It encodes CASIGQANTEAFF.

The chain uses TRBV6-6 and TRBJ2-2; perhaps TRBD2 as D (5 bases). CDR3 length: 11 amino acids. Germline-derived CDR1 and CDR2 are MNHNY and SVGAGI (reference sequence). V lost 10 bases and J lost 7, with 10 bases in between. In DNA form, the CDR3 reads TGTGCCACCTACGGGGTCGGGGAGCTGTTTTTT. Amino acid sequence: CATYGVGELFF.

CDR3: CASSIGGADTQYF. Written as DNA, the CDR3 is TGTGCCAGTAGTATAGGTGGGGCGGATACGCAGTATTTT. V and J are TRBV19 and TRBJ2-3, with a weak D call TRBD1 (5 bases). The CDR3 loop spans 13 amino acids. Trimming pared 1 base from V and 6 bases from J, leaving 8 bases between. Germline lookup yields CDR1 LNHDA and CDR2 SQIVND (reference sequence).

The chain employs TRBV5-6 and TRBJ2-2; 11 bases match TRBD2. The V gene's germline CDR1 is SGHDT and CDR2 YYEEEE. This CDR3 contains 16 residues. The junction had 0 bases not matched to a gene; V was cut back by 1 base and J by 1 base. CDR3 in DNA: TGTGCCAGCAGCTTGCTAGCGGGAGGGAACACCGGGGAGCTGTTTTTT. Its protein product is CASSLLAGGNTGELFF. Using reference TRBV5-6 and TRBJ2-2 for the parts outside the CDR3, the full variable domain is DAGVTQSPTHLIKTRGQQVTLRCSPKSGHDTVSWYQQALGQGPQFIFQYYEEEERQRGNFPDRFSGHQFPNYSSELNVNALLLGDSALYLCASSLLAGGNTGELFFGEGSRLTVL.

This clone was detected only a few times. The junction departs from the called germline gene at one end, perhaps through a read error. Additional DNA sequences in this sample encode the identical CDR3. V and J are TRBV30 and TRBJ1-1, with D unclear. In germline, CDR1 is GTSNPN, CDR2 SVGIG (reference sequence). The CDR3 loop spans 13 amino acids. CDR3 DNA: TGTGCCTGGAGTGTACAGTTGAACACCGAAGCTTTCTTT. Translated, it gives CAWSVQLNTEAFF.

The rearrangement links TRBV21-1 to TRBJ2-7; the listed D gene, TRBD1, was not tested against the DNA. TRBV21-1 counts as a pseudogene. This CDR3 comprises 15 residues. CDR3 coding DNA: TGTGCCAGCAGCTCCCGCCCGACAGGGCCCGACGAGCAGTACTTC. Amino acid sequence: CASSSRPTGPDEQYF.

J is TRBJ2-2 and V is TRBV6-1, with a weak D call TRBD1 (6 bases). Looked up from germline, CDR1 is MNHNS and CDR2 is SASEGT. V lost 6 bases, J lost 10 bases, and 18 bases lay in between. The CDR3 has 14 residues. This chain's CDR3 is CASRRLQGTEELFF. Written as DNA, the CDR3 is TGTGCCAGCAGGCGACTACAGGGAACGGAGGAGCTGTTTTTT.

The chain joins TRBV30 to TRBJ1-5; TRBD1 matches at 7 bases. Germline V gene lookup returns CDR1 GTSNPN and CDR2 SVGIG (reference sequence). The J segment lost 4 bases and the V segment lost 1 base, leaving 4 bases of the junction unmatched. This CDR3 region has 14 residues. This CDR3 reads CAWSGDSLNQPQHF. The CDR3 nucleotides are TGTGCCTGGAGTGGGGACAGCTTAAATCAGCCCCAGCATTTT. Full variable domain (outside the CDR3, taken from reference TRBV30 and TRBJ1-5): SQTIHQWPATLVQPVGSPLSLECTVEGTSNPNLYWYRQAAGRGLQLLFYSVGIGQISSEVPQNLSASRPQDRQFILSSKKLLLSDSGFYLCAWSGDSLNQPQHFGDGTRLSIL.

The chain carries TRBV6-6 and TRBJ2-7; D is perhaps TRBD2 (5 bases). CDR3 size: 14 residues. Trimming shortened V by 5 bases and J by 4 bases, and 15 bases separated the two germline ends. Germline values: CDR1 MNHNY, CDR2 SVGAGI (reference sequence). As DNA, the CDR3 is TGTGCCAGCAGTATTGGGATCGGGGAGTACGAGCAGTACTTC. This sequence encodes CASSIGIGEYEQYF.

The chain couples TRBV5-4 to TRBJ2-7, with 8 bases lining up with TRBD2. Germline loops: CDR1 SGHNT, CDR2 YYREEE (reference sequence). This CDR3 spans 14 amino acids. V was pared by 2 bases and J by 2 bases, with 3 bases of the junction left unmatched. The CDR3 spells CASSFGGATYEQYF. In nucleotides, the CDR3 is TGTGCCAGCAGCTTCGGGGGGGCTACCTACGAGCAGTACTTC.

This chain uses TRBV19 with TRBJ2-2; 10 nucleotides match TRBD2. This CDR3 spans 17 amino acids. CDR1 and CDR2 from the germline V gene are LNHDA and SQIVND (reference sequence). Trimming removed 3 bases from V and 6 bases from J; junction bases left unmatched: 10. CDR3 nucleotide sequence: TGTGCCAGTAGTATGGGGGCCGGGAGCGGGAGGGCCGGGGAGCTGTTTTTT. Translation: CASSMGAGSGRAGELFF.

The rearrangement links TRBV7-6 to TRBJ2-7; 9 bases are a match to TRBD1. V shed 5 bases, J shed 5 bases, and the junction held 4 bases outside the gene matches. Germline loops: CDR1 SGHVS, CDR2 FNYEAQ. This CDR3 contains 13 residues. The CDR3 DNA is TGTGCCAGCAGCAGTACAGGGGGCAACGAGCAGTACTTC. It translates to CASSSTGGNEQYF. The full variable domain, completed using reference TRBV7-6 and TRBJ2-7, is GAGVSQSPRYKVTKRGQDVALRCDPISGHVSLYWYRQALGQGPEFLTYFNYEAQQDKSGLPNDRFSAERPEGSISTLTIQRTEQRDSAMYRCASSSTGGNEQYFGPGTRLTVT.

For the CDR3, the DNA is TGTGCCAGCAGTCCACGACAGGGGGGCTACGAGCAGTACTTC. Its protein product is CASSPRQGGYEQYF. This chain joins TRBV6-6 and TRBJ2-7, with 9 bases aligning to TRBD1. The CDR3 length is 14 residues. Germline loops: CDR1 MNHNY, CDR2 SVGAGI (reference sequence). V trimming: 5 bases; J trimming: 3 bases; junction bases outside the gene matches: 5.

The rearrangement joins TRBV30 to TRBJ2-7; D may be TRBD1 (5 bases). CDR1 is GTSNPN and CDR2 is SVGIG in the germline V gene (reference sequence). Trimming took 1 base from V and 1 from J, leaving 8 bases between them. This CDR3 contains 13 residues. This CDR3 is CAWSDRLSYEQYF. CDR3 coding DNA: TGTGCCTGGAGTGACAGGCTATCCTACGAGCAGTACTTC.

The genes are TRBV7-6 and TRBJ2-1, with TRBD1 identical over 11 bases. CDR3 length equals 14 residues. Trimming removed 3 bases from V and 8 bases from J; junction bases left unmatched: 3. CDR1 is SGHVS, CDR2 FNYEAQ, per germline. Here the CDR3 reads CASSFGQGAYEQFF. CDR3 DNA sequence: TGTGCCAGCAGCTTCGGACAGGGGGCTTATGAGCAGTTCTTC.

V gene TRBV12-5 combines with J gene TRBJ2-1; D might be TRBD1 (5 bases). The V gene's germline CDR1 is LGHNT and CDR2 FRNRAP. CDR3 length equals 16 residues. V dropped 0 bases and J dropped 9 bases, with 18 bases sitting between them. The CDR3 loop reads CASGLVPGSFDSEQFF. CDR3 DNA sequence: TGTGCTAGTGGTTTGGTACCTGGTTCATTCGACAGTGAGCAGTTCTTC.

The rearrangement uses TRBV7-9 and TRBJ1-5, with D hard to call. This CDR3 has 12 residues. Trimming took off 8 bases at V and 7 bases at J, with 12 bases between the two ends. CDR1 is SEHNR and CDR2 is FQNEAQ in the germline V gene (reference sequence). CDR3 in amino acids: CASGLTDQPQHF. CDR3 DNA: TGTGCCAGCGGCCTTACAGACCAGCCCCAGCATTTT.

V gene TRBV19 combines with J gene TRBJ2-5, with 8 nucleotides matching TRBD1. The CDR3 length is 18 residues. Germline values: CDR1 LNHDA, CDR2 SQIVND (reference sequence). The J segment lost 7 bases and the V segment lost 3 bases, leaving 19 bases of the junction unmatched. The CDR3 loop reads CASSMRTASADRGWTQYF. The CDR3 nucleotides read TGTGCCAGTAGTATGAGGACGGCGTCGGCAGACAGGGGATGGACCCAGTACTTC.

A single count supports this clone. The V and J genes are TRBV19 and TRBJ1-2; 7 positions agree with TRBD1. V dropped 8 bases and J dropped 5; count of bases not matched to a gene: 14. The germline V gene encodes CDR1 LNHDA and CDR2 SQIVND (reference sequence). CDR3 length: 15 residues. The DNA for the CDR3 is TGTGCCAGTGAAAGTACTGGGACAGTTCCTTATGGCTACACCTTC. It is translated as CASESTGTVPYGYTF.

The chain joins TRBV4-1 to TRBJ1-2; the match to TRBD1 covers 8 bases. With 1 base clipped from V and 4 bases from J, the junction kept 5 bases outside the gene matches. The CDR3 consists of 15 residues. Germline assignment: CDR1 MGHRA and CDR2 YSYEKL. CDR3 sequence (DNA): TGCGCCAGCAGCCAAGTTGGACAGGGCCTCTATGGCTACACCTTC. This translates into CASSQVGQGLYGYTF.

This chain links TRBV15 with TRBJ2-7; D gene ambiguous. The CDR3 has 13 amino acids. The V gene lost 6 bases and the J gene lost 0 bases, with 9 bases spanning the gap. Germline V gives CDR1 LNHNV, CDR2 YYDKDF (reference sequence). DNA for the CDR3: TGTGCCACCAGTACTCCGGTCTCCTACGAGCAGTACTTC. This sequence encodes CATSTPVSYEQYF. Looking up the rest from reference TRBV15 and TRBJ2-7 gives the full variable domain: DAMVIQNPRYQVTQFGKPVTLSCSQTLNHNVMYWYQQKSSQAPKLLFHYYDKDFNNEADTPDNFQSRRPNTSFCFLDIRSPGLGDTAMYLCATSTPVSYEQYFGPGTRLTVT.

J is TRBJ1-1 and V is TRBV28; 9 bases line up with TRBD1. Germline V CDR1 and CDR2: MDHEN, SYDVKM. With 10 bases clipped from V and 10 bases from J, the junction kept 16 bases outside the gene matches. The CDR3 has 14 amino acids. The CDR3 spells CANTSGQGTNRAFF. The DNA for the CDR3 is TGTGCCAACACCTCGGGACAGGGAACGAATAGAGCTTTCTTT. The full variable domain, with the rest looked up from reference TRBV28 and TRBJ1-1, is DVKVTQSSRYLVKRTGEKVFLECVQDMDHENMFWYRQDPGLGLRLIYFSYDVKMKEKGDIPEGYSVSREKKERFSLILESASTNQTSMYLCANTSGQGTNRAFFGQGTRLTVV.